The 30 T cell receptor beta chains given below trace back to one sample, sequenced in a study of blood T cell repertoires in COVID-19. The table came from immunoSEQ multiplex PCR; TCRdb's copy has only in-frame clones and leaves some out. The sample carries about 66,000 clones, approximately 89% recorded once. Sequencing was done on a sample of peripheral blood. The receptors here all came from a man aged 55 to 70 with acute or convalescent COVID-19.

V usage is TRBV10-2 and J usage is TRBJ1-5; TRBD1 matches at 10 bases. Germline V CDR1 and CDR2: WSHSY, SAAADI. The CDR3 is 17 residues long. J lost 3 bases, V lost 6 bases, and 11 bases had no gene match. The CDR3 nucleotides read TGCGCCAGCAGCAGAGGGACCGGGACAGGGGTCAATCAGCCCCAGCATTTT. Protein product: CASSRGTGTGVNQPQHF.

The chain combines TRBV29-1 with TRBJ2-1, with TRBD1 as a possible D gene (5 bases). CDR3 size: 15 residues. V lost 1 base and J 2 bases, leaving 12 bases between the germline ends. From germline, CDR1 is SQVTM and CDR2 ANQGSEA. The CDR3 bases are TGCAGCGTTGAAGGTCCAGGGAAGGCCTACAATGAGCAGTTCTTC. Translation gives CSVEGPGKAYNEQFF.

This chain connects TRBV6-5 to TRBJ1-4; the D gene is possibly TRBD1 (5 bases). CDR1 and CDR2 (germline): MNHEY, SVGAGI. The CDR3 length is 15 residues. The V gene lost 4 bases and the J gene lost 5 bases, with 14 bases spanning the gap. The CDR3 coding sequence is TGTGCCAGCAGTTCCCTGGGGGGTCCAAATGAAAAACTGTTTTTT. Translation: CASSSLGGPNEKLFF.

The CDR3 region is CASIRTYPTGELFF. CDR3 nucleotide sequence: TGTGCCAGTATACGGACATACCCCACCGGGGAGCTGTTTTTT. This chain joins TRBV19 and TRBJ2-2, with D tentatively TRBD1 (5 bases). The germline gives CDR1 LNHDA, CDR2 SQIVND (reference sequence). The V gene lost 7 bases and the J gene lost 4 bases, with 13 bases spanning the gap. CDR3 length equals 14 residues.

This clone was observed a single time. The genes are TRBV7-3 and TRBJ2-2; no clear D. From germline, CDR1 is SGHTA and CDR2 FQGTGA. Between the trimmed V and J ends, which lost 3 bases and 4 bases, there was a span of 6 bases. The CDR3 is 13 residues long. The CDR3 region is CASSFDTTGELFF. The CDR3 DNA is TGTGCCAGCAGCTTTGACACCACCGGGGAGCTGTTTTTT.

For this clone: This specimen includes other DNA sequences encoding the same CDR3. V usage is TRBV5-6 and J usage is TRBJ1-2; 7 nucleotides agree with TRBD1. Germline CDR1 reads SGHDT; CDR2 reads YYEEEE. The junction had 3 bases not matched to a gene; V was cut back by 0 bases and J by 4 bases. This CDR3 spans 14 amino acids. The CDR3 loop is CASSLDRGAYGYTF. CDR3 coding DNA: TGTGCCAGCAGCTTGGACAGGGGAGCCTATGGCTACACCTTC.

V gene TRBV11-3 combines with J gene TRBJ1-5, with TRBD1 as a possible D gene (6 bases). Germline loops: CDR1 SGHNT, CDR2 YENEEA. CDR3 size: 15 residues. The V and J ends lost 7 bases and 5 bases respectively, with 18 bases between them. The CDR3 bases are TGTGCCAGCACCAAAAAAGGGGGGGGAGATCAGCCCCAGCATTTT. Translating gives CASTKKGGGDQPQHF.

The rearrangement uses TRBV6-5 and TRBJ1-3, with D tentatively TRBD1 (5 bases). The CDR3 is 14 residues long. Trimming took off 7 bases at V and 4 bases at J, with 14 bases between the two ends. Germline V gene sequence: CDR1 MNHEY, CDR2 SVGAGI. CDR3 protein: CASTSGGLGNTIYF. In DNA, the CDR3 is TGTGCCAGCACCTCGGGGGGTCTCGGAAACACCATATATTTT.

J is TRBJ1-5 and V is TRBV6-6; the D is unclear. In germline, CDR1 is MNHNY, CDR2 SVGAGI (reference sequence). The CDR3 sequence is 12 residues long. The V end was cut by 7 bases, the J end by 1 base, with 5 bases between. CDR3 in amino acids: CASTQSNQPQHF. Here the CDR3 DNA reads TGTGCCAGCACTCAGAGCAATCAGCCCCAGCATTTT.

The chain recombines TRBV19 with TRBJ2-4; 8 bases line up with TRBD1. The V gene's germline CDR1 is LNHDA and CDR2 SQIVND (reference sequence). V gave up 5 bases and J gave up 3 bases; unmatched junction bases: 9. The CDR3 spans 16 residues. CDR3 residues: CASSDTGGSGKNIQYF. The CDR3 bases are TGTGCCAGTAGTGATACAGGGGGTTCAGGCAAAAACATTCAGTACTTC.

The chain carries TRBV5-1 and TRBJ2-1; 8 nucleotides agree with TRBD2. Germline lookup yields CDR1 SGHRS and CDR2 YFSETQ. J lost 8 bases, V lost 3 bases, and 4 bases had no gene match. The CDR3 runs 13 residues. The CDR3 spells CASSSGLAYEQFF. As DNA, the CDR3 is TGCGCCAGCAGCTCCGGACTAGCATATGAGCAGTTCTTC.

On this clone itself: Other DNA sequences in this specimen translate into the identical CDR3. V and J are TRBV9 and TRBJ2-7; TRBD1 agrees at 8 bases. CDR1 and CDR2 from the germline V gene are SGDLS and YYNGEE. V was clipped by 0 bases and J by 2 bases; unmatched bases: 1. The CDR3 loop spans 14 amino acids. DNA for the CDR3: TGTGCCAGCAGCGTAGGGACAGGGACCTACGAGCAGTACTTC. This codes for CASSVGTGTYEQYF. The full variable domain, rest sourced from reference TRBV9 and TRBJ2-7, is DSGVTQTPKHLITATGQRVTLRCSPRSGDLSVYWYQQSLDQGLQFLIQYYNGEERAKGNILERFSAQQFPDLHSELNLSSLELGDSALYFCASSVGTGTYEQYFGPGTRLTVT.

V and J are TRBV24-1 and TRBJ2-1, with TRBD2 matching over 11 bases. The CDR3 contains 16 residues. Germline CDR1 is KGHDR and CDR2 is SFDVKD. After removal of 4 bases from V and 8 bases from J, the junction contained 9 bases not matched to a gene. CDR3 region: CATSDPGTSGGHEQFF. Here the CDR3 DNA reads TGTGCCACCAGTGACCCTGGGACTAGCGGAGGCCATGAGCAGTTCTTC.

The V call is TRBV15, the J call TRBJ1-1; 8 bases align to TRBD1. This CDR3 has 15 residues. Germline trimming cut 4 bases from V and 4 bases from J; bases unmatched to any gene: 8. Germline lookup yields CDR1 LNHNV and CDR2 YYDKDF (reference sequence). The CDR3 here is CATSMSRTGGTEAFF. Written as DNA, the CDR3 is TGTGCCACCAGCATGTCCCGAACAGGGGGCACTGAAGCTTTCTTT.

The J gene is TRBJ1-2, the V gene TRBV6-6, with 9 positions matching TRBD1. Trimming cost V 5 bases and J 6 bases; bases outside gene matches: 4. The CDR3 is 13 residues long. Germline assignment: CDR1 MNHNY and CDR2 SVGAGI (reference sequence). The CDR3 loop reads CASSDRDRDGYTF. CDR3 bases: TGTGCCAGCAGTGACCGGGACAGGGATGGCTACACCTTC.

The chain uses TRBV28 and TRBJ1-2; a possible D gene is TRBD1 (5 bases). The germline V gene has CDR1 MDHEN and CDR2 SYDVKM. The CDR3 runs 14 residues. V lost 5 bases, J lost 6 bases, and 16 bases lay in between. The chain's CDR3 is CASSETALGDGYTF. The CDR3 DNA reads TGTGCCAGCAGTGAAACAGCCCTAGGGGATGGCTACACCTTC.

V is TRBV9 and J is TRBJ2-1; the D gene is possibly TRBD1 (6 bases). The CDR3 is made up of 15 amino acids. Germline CDR1 is SGDLS and CDR2 is YYNGEE. The ends were cut back, 4 bases at V and 5 bases at J, with 16 bases in the middle. The CDR3 loop is CASSSGMGANNEQFF. The DNA of the CDR3 is TGTGCCAGCAGCTCGGGGATGGGGGCCAACAATGAGCAGTTCTTC.

The chain carries TRBV2 and TRBJ2-3; 9 bases line up with TRBD2. The CDR3 covers 14 residues. Germline CDR1 reads SNHLY; CDR2 reads FYNNEI. V dropped 9 bases and J dropped 2; count of bases not matched to a gene: 6. The CDR3 spells CASSAGGPTDTQYF. DNA for the CDR3: TGTGCCAGTTCAGCGGGGGGACCCACAGATACGCAGTATTTT.

This chain joins TRBV6-5 and TRBJ2-1; D possibly corresponds to TRBD1 (5 bases). Germline V gene sequence: CDR1 MNHEY, CDR2 SVGAGI. This CDR3 has 13 residues. Trimming removed 6 bases at V and 4 bases at J, with 10 bases between. The CDR3 DNA reads as TGTGCCAGCAGCCGAGACAGTTACAATGAGCAGTTCTTC. Encoded protein: CASSRDSYNEQFF.

The chain is built from TRBV3-1 (or the pseudogene TRBV3-2) and TRBJ1-1; 7 nucleotides line up with TRBD1. J was trimmed by 0 bases and V by 4 bases; bases with no gene match: 5. The CDR3 is made up of 15 amino acids. The V gene's germline CDR1 is LGHDT and CDR2 YNNKEL (reference sequence). The CDR3 spells CASSPRGQMNTEAFF. The CDR3 coding sequence is TGTGCCAGCAGCCCTCGGGGACAGATGAACACTGAAGCTTTCTTT.

The chain is built from TRBV3-1 (or the pseudogene TRBV3-2) and TRBJ2-1, with 12 bases that match TRBD1. Germline trimming cut 10 bases from V and 8 bases from J; bases unmatched to any gene: 6. This CDR3 is built from 13 residues. The germline V gene has CDR1 LGHDT and CDR2 YNNKEL (reference sequence). CDR3 bases: TGTGCCACCGGGACAGGGGGCTCTCATGAGCAGTTCTTC. It is translated as CATGTGGSHEQFF.

J is TRBJ1-3 and V is TRBV18, with TRBD1 matching over 9 bases. Germline V lookup: CDR1 KGHSH, CDR2 LQKENI. With 3 bases clipped from V and 0 bases from J, the junction kept 0 bases outside the gene matches. This CDR3 is built from 15 residues. CDR3 DNA: TGTGCCAGCTCACCGGGACAGGGCTCTGGAAACACCATATATTTT. As protein: CASSPGQGSGNTIYF.

The V and J genes are TRBV14 and TRBJ1-3, with D uncertain. This CDR3 has 16 residues. Germline V gene lookup returns CDR1 SGHDN and CDR2 FVKESK. The V gene lost 3 bases and the J gene lost 0 bases, with 12 bases spanning the gap. The CDR3 region is CASSQLHGTSGNTIYF. CDR3 nucleotides: TGTGCCAGCAGCCAGCTCCACGGTACCTCTGGAAACACCATATATTTT.

The V gene is TRBV5-1, the J gene TRBJ1-1, with 8 bases fitting TRBD1. V gave up 4 bases and J gave up 4 bases; unmatched junction bases: 6. The CDR3 length is 14 residues. Germline-derived CDR1 and CDR2 are SGHRS and YFSETQ. CDR3 region: CASSQGTGGTEAFF. The CDR3 DNA reads as TGCGCCAGCAGCCAAGGAACAGGGGGCACTGAAGCTTTCTTT.

The rearrangement uses TRBV18 and TRBJ1-1; D unresolved. This CDR3 region has 12 residues. Looked up from germline, CDR1 is KGHSH and CDR2 is LQKENI. V shed 1 base and J shed 6 bases, with 6 bases lying between them. This CDR3 is CASSPRPPEAFF. CDR3 coding DNA: TGTGCCAGCTCACCACGGCCCCCTGAAGCTTTCTTT. The variable domain in full, completed from reference TRBV18 and TRBJ1-1, reads NAGVMQNPRHLVRRRGQEARLRCSPMKGHSHVYWYRQLPEEGLKFMVYLQKENIIDESGMPKERFSAEFPKEGPSILRIQQVVRGDSAAYFCASSPRPPEAFFGQGTRLTVV.

J is TRBJ1-1 and V is TRBV5-5, with 8 bases fitting TRBD1. Germline values: CDR1 SGHKS, CDR2 YYEKEE (reference sequence). The CDR3 spans 17 residues. After removal of 4 bases from V and 1 base from J, the junction contained 12 bases not matched to a gene. The CDR3 DNA reads TGTGCCAGCAGCCGGGGACAGGTAAAGGCGGGGAACACTGAAGCTTTCTTT. Translating it yields CASSRGQVKAGNTEAFF.

The chain joins TRBV5-4 to TRBJ1-2; perhaps TRBD1 as D (6 bases). The V gene's germline CDR1 is SGHNT and CDR2 YYREEE (reference sequence). Trimming pared 5 bases from V and 6 bases from J, leaving 17 bases between. The CDR3 extends over 14 amino acids. The CDR3: CASSQGGFGNGYTF. DNA for the CDR3: TGTGCCAGCAGTCAAGGGGGATTTGGGAATGGCTACACCTTC.

The rearrangement links TRBV2 to TRBJ1-1; 9 nucleotides align to TRBD1. The length of the CDR3 is 14 residues. The V and J ends lost 5 bases and 4 bases, in that order; junction bases with no gene match: 5. The germline V gene has CDR1 SNHLY and CDR2 FYNNEI. In DNA, the CDR3 is TGTGCCAGCAGTATGACAGGGGGACCCACTGAAGCTTTCTTT. Translated: CASSMTGGPTEAFF.

The chain combines TRBV6-5 with TRBJ2-5; unclear D gene. Germline assignment: CDR1 MNHEY and CDR2 SVGAGI. The CDR3 covers 12 residues. V lost 4 bases and J lost 4, with 7 bases in between. CDR3 sequence reads: CASSSAGETQYF. DNA of the CDR3: TGTGCCAGCAGTTCGGCAGGAGAGACCCAGTACTTC.

The chain is built from TRBV5-4 and TRBJ1-2; 7 nucleotides match TRBD1. Germline CDR1 and CDR2: SGHNT and YYREEE (reference sequence). CDR3 length: 16 amino acids. With 4 bases clipped from V and 4 bases from J, the junction kept 13 bases outside the gene matches. This CDR3 is CASSTRTGPAGYGYTF. Written as DNA, the CDR3 is TGTGCCAGCAGCACGAGGACAGGCCCTGCGGGCTATGGCTACACCTTC.